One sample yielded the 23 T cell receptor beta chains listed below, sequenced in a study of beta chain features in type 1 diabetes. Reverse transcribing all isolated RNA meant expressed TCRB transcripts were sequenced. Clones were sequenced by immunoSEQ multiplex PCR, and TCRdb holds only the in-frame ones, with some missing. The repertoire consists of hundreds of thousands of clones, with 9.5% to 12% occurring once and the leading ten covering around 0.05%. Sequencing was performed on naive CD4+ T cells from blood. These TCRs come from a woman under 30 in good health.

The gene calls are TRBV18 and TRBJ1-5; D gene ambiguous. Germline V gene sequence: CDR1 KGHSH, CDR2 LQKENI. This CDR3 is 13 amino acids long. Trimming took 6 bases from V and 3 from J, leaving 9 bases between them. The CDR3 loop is CASSSTPNQPQHF. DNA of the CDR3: TGTGCCAGCTCGTCGACCCCCAATCAGCCCCAGCATTTT. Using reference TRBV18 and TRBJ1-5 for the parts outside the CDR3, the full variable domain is NAGVMQNPRHLVRRRGQEARLRCSPMKGHSHVYWYRQLPEEGLKFMVYLQKENIIDESGMPKERFSAEFPKEGPSILRIQQVVRGDSAAYFCASSSTPNQPQHFGDGTRLSIL.

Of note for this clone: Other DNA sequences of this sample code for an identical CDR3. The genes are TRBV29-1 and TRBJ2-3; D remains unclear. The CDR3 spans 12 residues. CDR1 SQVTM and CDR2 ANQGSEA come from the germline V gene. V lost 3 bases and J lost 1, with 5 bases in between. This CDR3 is CSVETGTDTQYF. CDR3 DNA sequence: TGCAGCGTTGAGACGGGCACAGATACGCAGTATTTT.

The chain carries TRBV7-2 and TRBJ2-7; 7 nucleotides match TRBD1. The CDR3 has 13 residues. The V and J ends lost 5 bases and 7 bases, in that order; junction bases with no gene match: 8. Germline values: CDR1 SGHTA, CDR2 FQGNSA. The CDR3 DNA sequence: TGTGCCAGCAGCCTACGACAGGGAACTGAGCAGTACTTC. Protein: CASSLRQGTEQYF.

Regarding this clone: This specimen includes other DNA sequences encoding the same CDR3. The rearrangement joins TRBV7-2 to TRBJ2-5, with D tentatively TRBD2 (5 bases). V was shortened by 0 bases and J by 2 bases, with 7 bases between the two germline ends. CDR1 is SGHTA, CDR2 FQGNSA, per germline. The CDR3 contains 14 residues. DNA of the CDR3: TGTGCCAGCAGCTTAGCTGGCGGGCAAGAGACCCAGTACTTC. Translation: CASSLAGGQETQYF.

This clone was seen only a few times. CDR3: CASSRTRSQETQYF. In DNA form, the CDR3 reads TGTGCCAGCAGTCGAACTAGATCGCAAGAGACCCAGTACTTC. V gene TRBV7-9 combines with J gene TRBJ2-5; D is possibly TRBD2 (5 bases). The CDR3 runs to 14 residues. Trimming cost V 6 bases and J 2 bases, with 13 bases left between them. Germline CDR1 is SEHNR and CDR2 is FQNEAQ (reference sequence).

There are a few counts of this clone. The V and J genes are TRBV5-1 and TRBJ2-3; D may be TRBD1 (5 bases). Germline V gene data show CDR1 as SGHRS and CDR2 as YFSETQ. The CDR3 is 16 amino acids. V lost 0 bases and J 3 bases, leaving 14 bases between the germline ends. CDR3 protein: CASSLEFQAGTDTQYF. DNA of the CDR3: TGCGCCAGCAGCTTGGAATTTCAGGCAGGGACAGATACGCAGTATTTT.

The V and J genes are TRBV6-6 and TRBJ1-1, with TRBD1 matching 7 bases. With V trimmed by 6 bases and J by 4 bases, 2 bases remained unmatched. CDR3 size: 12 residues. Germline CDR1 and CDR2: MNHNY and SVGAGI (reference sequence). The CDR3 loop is CASRDRSTEAFF. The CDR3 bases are TGTGCCAGCAGGGACAGGAGCACTGAAGCTTTCTTT.

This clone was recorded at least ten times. The CDR3 region has the DNA TGTGCCTGGGGGCCGGAGAGGGTTTATGGCTACACCTTC. Amino acid sequence: CAWGPERVYGYTF. The rearrangement joins TRBV30 to TRBJ1-2, with D uncertain. CDR1 is GTSNPN and CDR2 is SVGIG in the germline V gene (reference sequence). This CDR3 has 13 residues. The germline V and J ends were trimmed by 5 bases and 5 bases, with 15 bases remaining between them.

Here the CDR3 DNA reads TGTGCCAGCAGCGCCAGAACGACTAGCACAGATACGCAGTATTTT. Residues: CASSARTTSTDTQYF. The J gene is TRBJ2-3, the V gene TRBV9, with unresolved D. In germline, CDR1 is SGDLS, CDR2 YYNGEE. Trimming took 3 bases from V and 0 from J, leaving 11 bases between them. The CDR3 extends over 15 amino acids. The full variable domain, completed using reference TRBV9 and TRBJ2-3, is DSGVTQTPKHLITATGQRVTLRCSPRSGDLSVYWYQQSLDQGLQFLIQYYNGEERAKGNILERFSAQQFPDLHSELNLSSLELGDSALYFCASSARTTSTDTQYFGPGTRLTVL.

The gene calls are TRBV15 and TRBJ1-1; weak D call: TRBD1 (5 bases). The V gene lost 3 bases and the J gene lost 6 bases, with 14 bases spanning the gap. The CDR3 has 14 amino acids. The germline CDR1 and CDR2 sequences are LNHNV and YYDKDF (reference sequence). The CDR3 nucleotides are TGTGCCACCAGCAGGGACCCAGACAGAGCTGAAGCTTTCTTT. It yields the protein CATSRDPDRAEAFF.

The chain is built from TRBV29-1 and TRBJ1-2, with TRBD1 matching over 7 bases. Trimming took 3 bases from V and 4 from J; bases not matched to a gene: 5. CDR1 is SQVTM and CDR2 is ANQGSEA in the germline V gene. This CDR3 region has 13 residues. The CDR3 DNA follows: TGCAGCGTTGATTACAGGGGAACCTATGGCTACACCTTC. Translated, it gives CSVDYRGTYGYTF.

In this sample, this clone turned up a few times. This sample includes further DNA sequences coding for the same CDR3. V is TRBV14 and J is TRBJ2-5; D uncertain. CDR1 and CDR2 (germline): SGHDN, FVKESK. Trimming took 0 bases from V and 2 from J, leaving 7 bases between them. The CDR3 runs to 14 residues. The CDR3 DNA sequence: TGTGCCAGCAGCCAAGAAATCGGGCAAGAGACCCAGTACTTC. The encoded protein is CASSQEIGQETQYF.

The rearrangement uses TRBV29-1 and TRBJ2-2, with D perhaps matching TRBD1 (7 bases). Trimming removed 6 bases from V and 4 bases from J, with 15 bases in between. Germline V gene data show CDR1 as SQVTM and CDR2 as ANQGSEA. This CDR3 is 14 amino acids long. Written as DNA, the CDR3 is TGCAGCGTGGACGCGGGACAGACCACCGGGGAGCTGTTTTTT. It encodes CSVDAGQTTGELFF.

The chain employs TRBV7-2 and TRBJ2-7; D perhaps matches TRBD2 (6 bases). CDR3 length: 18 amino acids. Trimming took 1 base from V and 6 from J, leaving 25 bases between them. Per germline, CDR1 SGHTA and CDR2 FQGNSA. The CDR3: CASSLDFGGVLGRSEQYV. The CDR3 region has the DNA TGTGCCAGCAGCTTAGATTTCGGGGGAGTTTTAGGGCGCTCCGAGCAGTACGTC.

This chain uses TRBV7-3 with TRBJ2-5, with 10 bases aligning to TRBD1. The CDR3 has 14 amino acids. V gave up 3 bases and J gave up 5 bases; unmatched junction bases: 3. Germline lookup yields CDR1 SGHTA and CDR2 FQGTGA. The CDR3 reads CASSFSGQGETQYF. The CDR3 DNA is TGTGCCAGCAGCTTCTCGGGACAGGGGGAGACCCAGTACTTC. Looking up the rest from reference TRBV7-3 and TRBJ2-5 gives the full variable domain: GAGVSQTPSNKVTEKGKYVELRCDPISGHTALYWYRQSLGQGPEFLIYFQGTGAADDSGLPNDRFFAVRPEGSVSTLKIQRTERGDSAVYLCASSFSGQGETQYFGPGTRLLVL.

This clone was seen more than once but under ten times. CDR3 sequence reads: CASSLQRESTDTQYF. Here the CDR3 DNA reads TGTGCCAGCAGCTTACAGCGGGAGAGCACAGATACGCAGTATTTT. The J gene is TRBJ2-3, the V gene TRBV5-4; 8 bases fit TRBD2. V trimming: 2 bases; J trimming: 0 bases; junction bases outside the gene matches: 2. Germline V gene lookup returns CDR1 SGHNT and CDR2 YYREEE (reference sequence). The CDR3 is 15 residues long. Using reference TRBV5-4 and TRBJ2-3 for the parts outside the CDR3, the full variable domain is ETGVTQSPTHLIKTRGQQVTLRCSSQSGHNTVSWYQQALGQGPQFIFQYYREEENGRGNFPPRFSGLQFPNYSSELNVNALELDDSALYLCASSLQRESTDTQYFGPGTRLTVL.

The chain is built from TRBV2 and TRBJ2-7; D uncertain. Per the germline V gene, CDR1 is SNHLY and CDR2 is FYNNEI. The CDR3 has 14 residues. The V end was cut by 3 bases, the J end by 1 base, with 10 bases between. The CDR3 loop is CASSEWDTSYEQYF. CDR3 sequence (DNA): TGTGCCAGCAGTGAGTGGGATACGTCCTACGAGCAGTACTTC.

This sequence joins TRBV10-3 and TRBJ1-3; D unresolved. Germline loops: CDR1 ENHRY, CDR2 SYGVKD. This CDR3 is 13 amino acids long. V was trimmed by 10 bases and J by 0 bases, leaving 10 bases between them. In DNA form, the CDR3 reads TGTGCCAGCAGACCGGACTCTGGAAACACCATATATTTT. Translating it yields CASRPDSGNTIYF.

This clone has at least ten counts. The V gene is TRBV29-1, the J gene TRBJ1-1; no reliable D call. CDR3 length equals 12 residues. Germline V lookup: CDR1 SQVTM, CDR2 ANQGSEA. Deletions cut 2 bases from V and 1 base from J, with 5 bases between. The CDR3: CSVETQNTEAFF. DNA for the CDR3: TGCAGCGTTGAAACCCAGAACACTGAAGCTTTCTTT. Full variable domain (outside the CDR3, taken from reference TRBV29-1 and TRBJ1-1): SAVISQKPSRDICQRGTSLTIQCQVDSQVTMMFWYRQQPGQSLTLIATANQGSEATYESGFVIDKFPISRPNLTFSTLTVSNMSPEDSSIYLCSVETQNTEAFFGQGTRLTVV.

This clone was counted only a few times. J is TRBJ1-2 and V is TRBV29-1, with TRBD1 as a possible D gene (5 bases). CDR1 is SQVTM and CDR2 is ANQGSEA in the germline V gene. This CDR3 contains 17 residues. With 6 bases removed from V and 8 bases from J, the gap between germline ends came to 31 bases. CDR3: CSVDARGAVPLMEGYTF. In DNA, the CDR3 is TGCAGCGTCGACGCCCGAGGGGCGGTTCCCCTTATGGAGGGCTACACCTTC.

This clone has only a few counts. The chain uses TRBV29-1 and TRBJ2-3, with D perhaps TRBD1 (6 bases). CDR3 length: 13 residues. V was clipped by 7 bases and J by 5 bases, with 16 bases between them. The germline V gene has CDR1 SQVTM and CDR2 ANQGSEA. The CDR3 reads CSAGHLARDTQYF. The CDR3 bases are TGCAGCGCGGGACATCTAGCCCGAGATACGCAGTATTTT.

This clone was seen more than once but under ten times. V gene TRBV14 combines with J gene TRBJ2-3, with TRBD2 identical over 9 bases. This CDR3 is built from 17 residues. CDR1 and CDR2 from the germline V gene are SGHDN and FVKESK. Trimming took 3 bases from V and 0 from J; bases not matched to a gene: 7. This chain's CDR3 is CASSHMGLAASTDTQYF. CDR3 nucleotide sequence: TGTGCCAGCAGCCACATGGGACTAGCAGCTAGCACAGATACGCAGTATTTT.

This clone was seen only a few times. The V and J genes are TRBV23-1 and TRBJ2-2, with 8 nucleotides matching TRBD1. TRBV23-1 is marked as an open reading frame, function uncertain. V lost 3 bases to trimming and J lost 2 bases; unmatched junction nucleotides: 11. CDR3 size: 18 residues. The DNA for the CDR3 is TGCGCCAGCAGTCATTTCACCGGGACAGGTTCCAACACCGGGGAGCTGTTTTTT. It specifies CASSHFTGTGSNTGELFF.